Each of the 2 T cell receptor beta chains below was sequenced from the same sample in a study of OX40 agonist ivuxolimab in advanced cancers. Using immunoSEQ multiplex PCR, the repertoire was profiled, and TCRdb retains in-frame clones only, with some absent. The sample holds more than 35,000 clones; about 89% are singletons and the top ten take about 0.6%. This specimen consisted of CD4+ or CD8+ T cells sorted from blood, obtained in a trial of the OX40 agonist ivuxolimab. The receptors were sampled from an adult with an advanced solid tumor such as melanoma, head and neck, liver or kidney cancer.

V and J are TRBV27 and TRBJ1-1, with D tentatively TRBD1 (5 bases). The CDR3 consists of 14 residues. CDR1 is MNHEY and CDR2 is SMNVEV in the germline V gene (reference sequence). The germline V and J ends were trimmed by 0 bases and 4 bases, with 9 bases remaining between them. The DNA for the CDR3 is TGTGCCAGCAGTTTATCGAAGGGGAGCACTGAAGCTTTCTTT. Translating gives CASSLSKGSTEAFF.

This chain links TRBV20-1 with TRBJ2-7; 7 bases map to TRBD1. Germline V gene sequence: CDR1 DFQATT, CDR2 SNEGSKA (reference sequence). The CDR3 covers 11 residues. Trimming at V came to 3 bases and at J to 6 bases, leaving 2 bases not matched to a gene. CDR3 in amino acids: CSARDRREQYF. The DNA of the CDR3 is TGCAGTGCTAGGGACAGGCGCGAGCAGTACTTC.